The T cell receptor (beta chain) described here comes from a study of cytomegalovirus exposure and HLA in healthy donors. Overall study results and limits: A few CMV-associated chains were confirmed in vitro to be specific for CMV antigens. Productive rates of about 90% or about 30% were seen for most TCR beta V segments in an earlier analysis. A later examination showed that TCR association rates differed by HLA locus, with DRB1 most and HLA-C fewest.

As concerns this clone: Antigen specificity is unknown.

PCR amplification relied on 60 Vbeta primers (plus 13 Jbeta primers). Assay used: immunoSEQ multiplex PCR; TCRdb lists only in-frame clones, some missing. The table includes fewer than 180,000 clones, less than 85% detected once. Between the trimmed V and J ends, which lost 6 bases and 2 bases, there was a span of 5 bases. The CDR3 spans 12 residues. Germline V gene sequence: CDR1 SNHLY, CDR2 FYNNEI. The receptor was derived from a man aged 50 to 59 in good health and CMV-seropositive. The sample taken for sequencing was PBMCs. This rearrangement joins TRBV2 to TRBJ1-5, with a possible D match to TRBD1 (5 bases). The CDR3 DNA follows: TGTGCCAGCAGGACAGGCAATCAGCCCCAGCATTTT. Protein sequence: CASRTGNQPQHF.